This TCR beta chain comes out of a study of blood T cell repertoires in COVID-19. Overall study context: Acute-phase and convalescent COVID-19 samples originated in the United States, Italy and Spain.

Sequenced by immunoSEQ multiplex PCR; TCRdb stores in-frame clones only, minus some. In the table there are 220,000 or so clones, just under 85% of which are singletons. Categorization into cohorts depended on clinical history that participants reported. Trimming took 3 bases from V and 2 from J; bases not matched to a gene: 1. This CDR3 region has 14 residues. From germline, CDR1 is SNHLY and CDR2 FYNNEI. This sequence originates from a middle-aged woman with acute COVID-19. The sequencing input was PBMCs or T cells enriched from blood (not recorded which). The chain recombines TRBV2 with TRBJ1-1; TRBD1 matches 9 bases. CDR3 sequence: CASSEGQGNTEAFF. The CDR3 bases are TGTGCCAGCAGTGAGGGACAGGGAAACACTGAAGCTTTCTTT.